This T cell receptor (beta chain) stems from a study of T cells expressing NK-cell markers. From its re-call of the 5' RACE reads, TCRdb lists each CDR3 protein once, without DNA. The ten most abundant clones cover 20% of a sample with about 150,000 distinct CDR3 sequences. The CDR3 length is 15 residues. CDR1 and CDR2 (germline): LGHNA, YNFKEQ. The TCR comes from a man aged 18 to 69 in good health. The sample taken for sequencing was blood T cells: a sorted CD56 or NKG2C T cell subset, CD4+ or CD8+ T cells, or bulk PBMC T cells (not recorded which). The genes are TRBV4-2 and TRBJ1-1; as DNA is missing, the TRBD1 call by TCRdb cannot be tested. The CDR3 protein is CASSQEGAMNTEAFF.